This note documents a single TCR beta chain sequence. What it recognizes is unknown. The data originate from a study of graft-versus-host responses after intestinal transplantation. Looking at the study overall: For two to four years after anti-thymocyte globulin induction, all recipients took tacrolimus and steroids. General study findings and limits: After transplant, early declines in HvG clones were associated with peak levels of circulating GvH clones. GvH clones turned up in recipient marrow; some had shown up first in ileum or blood.

Sequencing was performed with immunoSEQ multiplex PCR; in TCRdb, only in-frame clones are kept and a portion is missing. There are some 45,000 clones in the sample; about 95% occur only once, and roughly 1.4% lies in the top ten. Trimming left V 4 bases short and J 2 bases short, with 12 bases between. The CDR3 is 14 residues long. The V gene's germline CDR1 is MNHNY and CDR2 SVGAGI (reference sequence). This sequence joins TRBV6-6 and TRBJ2-7; D gene ambiguous. Source: PBMCs, taken approximately 360 days after intestinal transplant. This clonotype originated in a human patient who received an intestinal transplant, so some T cells may come from the graft donor. CDR3 amino acids: CASSLGSSPYEQYF. The CDR3 DNA is TGTGCCAGCAGTTTAGGTAGTTCGCCCTACGAGCAGTACTTC.